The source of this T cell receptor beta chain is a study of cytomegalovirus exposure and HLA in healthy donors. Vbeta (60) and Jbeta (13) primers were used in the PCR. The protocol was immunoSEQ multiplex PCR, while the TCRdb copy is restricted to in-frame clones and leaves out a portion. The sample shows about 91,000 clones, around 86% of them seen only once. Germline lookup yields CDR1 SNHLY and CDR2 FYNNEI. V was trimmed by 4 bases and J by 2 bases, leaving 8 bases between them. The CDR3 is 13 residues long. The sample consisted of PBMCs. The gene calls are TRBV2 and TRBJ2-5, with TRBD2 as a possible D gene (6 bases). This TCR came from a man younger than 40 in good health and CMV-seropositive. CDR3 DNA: TGTGCCAGCAGTGTTAGCGGACAAGAGACCCAGTACTTC. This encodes CASSVSGQETQYF. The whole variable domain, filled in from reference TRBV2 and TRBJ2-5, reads EPEVTQTPSHQVTQMGQEVILRCVPISNHLYFYWYRQILGQKVEFLVSFYNNEISEKSEIFDDQFSVERPDGSNFTLKIRSTKLEDSAMYFCASSVSGQETQYFGPGTRLLVL.